The 7 T cell receptor beta chains presented below share a single source sample, sequenced in a study of CD8+CD57+ T cells in acquired aplastic anemia. By flow cytometry, patients selected for sequencing had shown an expansion of CD8+CD57+ cells. Profiling that covered TCR beta VDJ and CDR3 relied on genomic DNA as its template. One entry per CDR3 protein, called by TCRdb with MiXCR from the reads. The sample yields roughly 290,000 distinct CDR3 sequences, 56% seen once. The sample comprised sorted CD4+, CD8+, or CD8+CD57+ T cells (not recorded which) from PBMCs. All receptors come from a human donor with aplastic anemia.

In this sample, this clonotype turned up many times. V gene TRBV3-1 combines with J gene TRBJ2-2; 8 nucleotides match TRBD2. CDR1 is LGHDT, CDR2 YNNKEL, per germline (reference sequence). J was trimmed by 6 bases and V by 3 bases; bases with no gene match: 12. The CDR3 has 17 amino acids. The chain's CDR3 is CASSQISGSRRSGELFF. The CDR3 DNA sequence: TGTGCCAGCAGCCAGATAAGCGGGAGCCGTCGATCCGGGGAGCTGTTTTTT.

This clonotype was picked up one time. The chain recombines TRBV2 with TRBJ1-2; TRBD1 is a possible D gene (5 bases). V was pared by 1 base and J by 0 bases, with 9 bases between. The CDR3 totals 15 residues. Germline CDR1 reads SNHLY; CDR2 reads FYNNEI. CDR3 residues: CASSEVGAPNYGYTF. The CDR3 bases are TGTGCCAGCAGTGAAGTAGGGGCCCCTAACTATGGCTACACCTTC.

The chain uses TRBV9 and TRBJ2-5, with D perhaps matching TRBD2 (7 bases). Trimming stripped 1 base from V and 1 base from J, with 11 bases between. Germline V gene lookup returns CDR1 SGDLS and CDR2 YYNGEE. The CDR3 consists of 15 residues. The CDR3 loop is CASSVIGGAQETQYF. CDR3 DNA sequence: TGTGCCAGCAGCGTAATTGGGGGGGCCCAAGAGACCCAGTACTTC.

The chain links TRBV20-1 to TRBJ2-6; D is perhaps TRBD1 (6 bases). Per the germline V gene, CDR1 is DFQATT and CDR2 is SNEGSKA (reference sequence). Trimming took 6 bases from V and 2 from J, leaving 11 bases between them. The CDR3 contains 14 residues. CDR3 nucleotide sequence: TGCAGTGCCAGCGCAGGGGCTGGGGCCAACGTCCTGACTTTC. This encodes CSASAGAGANVLTF.

Turning to this clonotype: A much larger clone differs by one base, so this may be a read error. CDR3 in amino acids: CACSVTTGQTEAFF. CDR3 nucleotides: TGTGCCTGTAGTGTAACTACAGGGCAAACTGAAGCTTTCTTT. V and J are TRBV30 and TRBJ1-1; tentatively, D is TRBD1 (6 bases). The CDR3 sequence is 14 residues long. Germline V gene lookup returns CDR1 GTSNPN and CDR2 SVGIG (reference sequence).

This chain links TRBV19 with TRBJ1-1; D may be TRBD1 (6 bases). Trimming took 6 bases from V and 4 from J, leaving 12 bases between them. The CDR3 spans 13 residues. The germline V gene encodes CDR1 LNHDA and CDR2 SQIVND (reference sequence). This CDR3 is CASRRGGVTEAFF. In nucleotides, the CDR3 is TGTGCCAGTAGGAGGGGGGGAGTCACTGAAGCTTTCTTT. Full variable domain (rest looked up from reference TRBV19 and TRBJ1-1): DGGITQSPKYLFRKEGQNVTLSCEQNLNHDAMYWYRQDPGQGLRLIYYSQIVNDFQKGDIAEGYSVSREKKESFPLTVTSAQKNPTAFYLCASRRGGVTEAFFGQGTRLTVV.

The chain uses TRBV15 and TRBJ2-3, with a weak D call TRBD2 (6 bases). The germline V gene has CDR1 LNHNV and CDR2 YYDKDF (reference sequence). V lost 3 bases to trimming and J lost 4 bases, with 17 bases between them. The CDR3 covers 16 residues. The DNA of the CDR3 is TGTGCCACCAGCAGGGCCCATGGGTGGGAGGCAGATACGCAGTATTTT. As protein: CATSRAHGWEADTQYF. Variable domain in full (rest from reference TRBV15 and TRBJ2-3): DAMVIQNPRYQVTQFGKPVTLSCSQTLNHNVMYWYQQKSSQAPKLLFHYYDKDFNNEADTPDNFQSRRPNTSFCFLDIRSPGLGDTAMYLCATSRAHGWEADTQYFGPGTRLTVL.